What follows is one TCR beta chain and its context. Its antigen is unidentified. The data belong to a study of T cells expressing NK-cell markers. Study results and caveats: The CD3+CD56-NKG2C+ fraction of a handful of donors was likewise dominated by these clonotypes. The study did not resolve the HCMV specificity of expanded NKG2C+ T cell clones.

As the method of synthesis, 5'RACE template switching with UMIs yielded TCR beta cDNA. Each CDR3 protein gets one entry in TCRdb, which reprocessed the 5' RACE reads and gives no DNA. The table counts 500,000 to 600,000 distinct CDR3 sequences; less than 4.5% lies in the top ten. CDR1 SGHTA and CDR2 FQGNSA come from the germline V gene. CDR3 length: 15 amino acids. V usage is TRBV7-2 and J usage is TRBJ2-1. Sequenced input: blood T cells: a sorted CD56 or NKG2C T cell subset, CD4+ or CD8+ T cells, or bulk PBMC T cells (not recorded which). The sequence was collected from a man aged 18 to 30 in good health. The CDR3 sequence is CASTSTGGSNNEQFF. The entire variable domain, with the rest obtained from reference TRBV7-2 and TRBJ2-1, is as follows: GAGVSQSPSNKVTEKGKDVELRCDPISGHTALYWYRQSLGQGLEFLIYFQGNSAPDKSGLPSDRFSAERTGGSVSTLTIQRTQQEDSAVYLCASTSTGGSNNEQFFGPGTRLTVL.